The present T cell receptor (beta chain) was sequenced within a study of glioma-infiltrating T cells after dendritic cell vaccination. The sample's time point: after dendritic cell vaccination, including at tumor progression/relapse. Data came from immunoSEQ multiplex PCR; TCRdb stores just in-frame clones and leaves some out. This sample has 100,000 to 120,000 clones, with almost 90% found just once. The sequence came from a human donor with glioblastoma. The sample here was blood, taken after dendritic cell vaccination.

This CDR3 reads CRGTSGNEQYF. The DNA for the CDR3 is TGCAGGGGGACTAGCGGTAACGAGCAGTACTTC. This chain connects TRBV20-1 to TRBJ2-7; 11 bases are a match to TRBD2. The CDR3 loop spans 11 amino acids. CDR1 is DFQATT, CDR2 SNEGSKA, per germline (reference sequence).